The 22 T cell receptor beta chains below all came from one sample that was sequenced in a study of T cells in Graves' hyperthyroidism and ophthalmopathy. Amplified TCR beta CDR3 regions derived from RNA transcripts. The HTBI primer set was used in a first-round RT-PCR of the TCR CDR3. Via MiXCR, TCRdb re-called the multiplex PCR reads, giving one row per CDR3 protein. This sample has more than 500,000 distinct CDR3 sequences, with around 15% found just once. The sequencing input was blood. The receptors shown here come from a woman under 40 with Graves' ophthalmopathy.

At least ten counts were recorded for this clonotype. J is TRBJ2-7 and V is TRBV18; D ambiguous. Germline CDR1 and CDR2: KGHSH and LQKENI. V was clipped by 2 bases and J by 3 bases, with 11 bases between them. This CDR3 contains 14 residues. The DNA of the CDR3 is TGTGCCAGCTCACCATCATCTCAGATCTACGAGCAGTACTTC. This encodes CASSPSSQIYEQYF.

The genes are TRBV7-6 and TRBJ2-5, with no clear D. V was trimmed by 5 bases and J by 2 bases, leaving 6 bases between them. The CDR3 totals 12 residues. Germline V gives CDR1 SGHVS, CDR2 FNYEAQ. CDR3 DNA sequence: TGTGCCAGCAGCAGGATTCAAGAGACCCAGTACTTC. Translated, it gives CASSRIQETQYF.

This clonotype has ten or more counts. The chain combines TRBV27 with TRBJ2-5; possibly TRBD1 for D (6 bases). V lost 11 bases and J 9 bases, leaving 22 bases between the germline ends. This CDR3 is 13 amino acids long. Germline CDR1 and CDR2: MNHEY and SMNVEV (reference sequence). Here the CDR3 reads CAGSFDRNVSQYF. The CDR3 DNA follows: TGTGCCGGGTCTTTTGACAGGAATGTGTCCCAGTACTTC.

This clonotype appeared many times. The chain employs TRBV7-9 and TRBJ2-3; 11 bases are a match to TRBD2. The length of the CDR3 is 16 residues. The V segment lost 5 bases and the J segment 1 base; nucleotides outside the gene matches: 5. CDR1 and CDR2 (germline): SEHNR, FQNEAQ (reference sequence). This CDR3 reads CASSLIAGGRTDTQYF. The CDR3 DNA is TGTGCCAGCAGCCTAATAGCGGGAGGGCGCACAGATACGCAGTATTTT.

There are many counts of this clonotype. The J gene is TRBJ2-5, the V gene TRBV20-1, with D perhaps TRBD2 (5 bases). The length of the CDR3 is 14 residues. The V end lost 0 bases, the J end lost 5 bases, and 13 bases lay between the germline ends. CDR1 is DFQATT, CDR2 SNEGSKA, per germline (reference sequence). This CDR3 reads CSAREFGDWETQYF. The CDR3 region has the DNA TGCAGTGCTAGAGAATTCGGGGATTGGGAGACCCAGTACTTC.

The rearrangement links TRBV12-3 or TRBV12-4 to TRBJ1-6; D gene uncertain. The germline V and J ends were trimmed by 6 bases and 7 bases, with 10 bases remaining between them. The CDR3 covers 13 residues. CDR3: CASSFGRNSPLHF. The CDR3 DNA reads TGTGCCAGCAGCTTTGGGAGGAATTCACCCCTCCACTTT.

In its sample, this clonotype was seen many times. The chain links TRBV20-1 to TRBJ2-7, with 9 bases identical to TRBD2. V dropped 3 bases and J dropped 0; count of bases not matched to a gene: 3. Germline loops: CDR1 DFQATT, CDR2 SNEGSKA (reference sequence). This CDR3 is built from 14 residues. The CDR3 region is CSASETSGSYEQYF. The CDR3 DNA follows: TGCAGTGCTAGCGAGACTAGCGGCTCCTACGAGCAGTACTTC.

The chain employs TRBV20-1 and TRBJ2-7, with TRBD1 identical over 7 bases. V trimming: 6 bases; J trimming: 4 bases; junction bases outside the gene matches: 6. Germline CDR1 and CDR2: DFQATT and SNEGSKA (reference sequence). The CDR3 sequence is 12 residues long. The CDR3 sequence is CSAGDSFYEQYF. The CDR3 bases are TGCAGTGCAGGGGACAGTTTTTACGAGCAGTACTTC.

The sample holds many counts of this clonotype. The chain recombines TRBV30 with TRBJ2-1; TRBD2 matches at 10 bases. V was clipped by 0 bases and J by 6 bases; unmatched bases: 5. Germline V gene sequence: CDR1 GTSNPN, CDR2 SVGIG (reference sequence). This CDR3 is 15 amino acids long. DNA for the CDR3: TGTGCCTGGAGTGTTAAGAGCGGGAGGGGCAATGAGCAGTTCTTC. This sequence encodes CAWSVKSGRGNEQFF. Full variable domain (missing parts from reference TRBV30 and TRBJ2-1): SQTIHQWPATLVQPVGSPLSLECTVEGTSNPNLYWYRQAAGRGLQLLFYSVGIGQISSEVPQNLSASRPQDRQFILSSKKLLLSDSGFYLCAWSVKSGRGNEQFFGPGTRLTVL.

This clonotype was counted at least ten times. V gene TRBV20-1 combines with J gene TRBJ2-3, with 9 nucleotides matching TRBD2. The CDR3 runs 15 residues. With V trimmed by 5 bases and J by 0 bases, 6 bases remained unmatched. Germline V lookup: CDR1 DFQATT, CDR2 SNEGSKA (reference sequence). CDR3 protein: CSAPSSGTSTDTQYF. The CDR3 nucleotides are TGCAGTGCTCCCTCTAGCGGGACTAGCACAGATACGCAGTATTTT.

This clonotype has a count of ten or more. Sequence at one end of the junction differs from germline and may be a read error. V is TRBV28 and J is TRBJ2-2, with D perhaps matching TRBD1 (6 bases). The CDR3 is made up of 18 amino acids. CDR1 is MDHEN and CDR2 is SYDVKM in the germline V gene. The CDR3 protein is CASRLINSGTRSFGELFF. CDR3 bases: TGTGCCAGCAGACTAATCAACTCCGGGACACGGTCGTTCGGGGAACTGTTTTTT. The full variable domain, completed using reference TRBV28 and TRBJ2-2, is DVKVTQSSRYLVKRTGEKVFLECVQDMDHENMFWYRQDPGLGLRLIYFSYDVKMKEKGDIPEGYSVSREKKERFSLILESASTNQTSMYLCASRLINSGTRSFGELFFGEGSRLTVL.

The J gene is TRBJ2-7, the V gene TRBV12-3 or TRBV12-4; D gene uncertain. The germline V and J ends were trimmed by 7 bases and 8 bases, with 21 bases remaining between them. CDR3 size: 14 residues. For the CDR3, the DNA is TGTGCCAGCAACCAAGGAGAGCTCCTTACGAAGCAGTACTTC. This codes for CASNQGELLTKQYF.

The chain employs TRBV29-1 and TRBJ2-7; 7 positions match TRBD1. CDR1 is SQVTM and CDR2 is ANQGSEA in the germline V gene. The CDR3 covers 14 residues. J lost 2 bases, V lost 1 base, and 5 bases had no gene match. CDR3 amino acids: CSVEVRTGPYEQYF. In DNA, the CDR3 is TGCAGCGTTGAAGTTCGGACAGGACCCTACGAGCAGTACTTC.

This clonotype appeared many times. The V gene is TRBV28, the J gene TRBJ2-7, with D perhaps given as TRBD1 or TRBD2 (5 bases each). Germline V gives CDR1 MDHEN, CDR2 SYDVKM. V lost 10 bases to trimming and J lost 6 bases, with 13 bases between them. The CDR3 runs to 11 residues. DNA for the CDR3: TGTGCCACGAGGGGATTTCGCGAGCAGTACTTC. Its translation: CATRGFREQYF. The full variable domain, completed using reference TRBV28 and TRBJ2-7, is DVKVTQSSRYLVKRTGEKVFLECVQDMDHENMFWYRQDPGLGLRLIYFSYDVKMKEKGDIPEGYSVSREKKERFSLILESASTNQTSMYLCATRGFREQYFGPGTRLTVT.

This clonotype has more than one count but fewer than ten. CDR3 sequence: CASSQKTGANEQFF. In DNA form, the CDR3 reads TGTGCCAGCAGCCAGAAGACAGGGGCTAATGAGCAGTTCTTC. This chain uses TRBV11-2 with TRBJ2-1; 8 bases fit TRBD1. V shed 5 bases, J shed 7 bases, and the junction held 7 bases outside the gene matches. Germline loops: CDR1 SGHAT, CDR2 FQNNGV. This CDR3 spans 14 amino acids. Looking up the rest from reference TRBV11-2 and TRBJ2-1 gives the full variable domain: EAGVAQSPRYKIIEKRQSVAFWCNPISGHATLYWYQQILGQGPKLLIQFQNNGVVDDSQLPKDRFSAERLKGVDSTLKIQPAKLEDSAVYLCASSQKTGANEQFFGPGTRLTVL.

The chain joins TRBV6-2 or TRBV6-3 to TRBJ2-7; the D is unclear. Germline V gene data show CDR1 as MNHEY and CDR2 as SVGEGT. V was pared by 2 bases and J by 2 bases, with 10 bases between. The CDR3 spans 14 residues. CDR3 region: CASSYGSPTYEQYF. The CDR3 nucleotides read TGTGCCAGCAGTTACGGATCCCCTACCTACGAGCAGTACTTC.

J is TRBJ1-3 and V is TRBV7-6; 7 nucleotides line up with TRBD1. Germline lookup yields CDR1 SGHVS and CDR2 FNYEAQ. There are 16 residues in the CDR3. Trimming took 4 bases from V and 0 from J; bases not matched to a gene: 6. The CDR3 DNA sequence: TGTGCCAGCAGCTCCGGGGCAGGGGGCTCTGGAAACACCATATATTTT. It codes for CASSSGAGGSGNTIYF.

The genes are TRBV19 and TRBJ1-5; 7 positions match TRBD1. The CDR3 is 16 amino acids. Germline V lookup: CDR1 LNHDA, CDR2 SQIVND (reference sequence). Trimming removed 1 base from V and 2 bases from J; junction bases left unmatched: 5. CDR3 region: CASSIGRGRGNQPQHF. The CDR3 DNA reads TGTGCCAGTAGTATAGGGAGGGGGCGAGGCAATCAGCCCCAGCATTTT.

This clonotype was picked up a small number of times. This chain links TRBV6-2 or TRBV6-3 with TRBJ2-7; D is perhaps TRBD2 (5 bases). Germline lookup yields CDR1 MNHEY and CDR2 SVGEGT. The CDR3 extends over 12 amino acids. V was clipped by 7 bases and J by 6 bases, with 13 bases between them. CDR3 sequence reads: CASTGGPTEQYF. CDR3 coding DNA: TGTGCCAGCACCGGAGGCCCCACCGAGCAGTACTTC.

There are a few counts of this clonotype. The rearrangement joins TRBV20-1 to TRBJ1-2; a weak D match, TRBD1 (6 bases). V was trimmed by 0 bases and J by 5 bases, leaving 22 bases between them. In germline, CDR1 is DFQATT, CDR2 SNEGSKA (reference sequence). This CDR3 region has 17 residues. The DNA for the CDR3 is TGCAGTGCTAGAGATTATTACGGACAGAGAGTATGGTATGGCTACACCTTC. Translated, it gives CSARDYYGQRVWYGYTF.

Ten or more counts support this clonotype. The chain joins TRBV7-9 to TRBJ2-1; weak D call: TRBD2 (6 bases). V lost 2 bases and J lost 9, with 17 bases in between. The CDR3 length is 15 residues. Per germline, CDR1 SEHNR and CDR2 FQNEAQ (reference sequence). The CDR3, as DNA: TGTGCCAGCAGCTTATTGGGGGGAGTAACGAGTGAGCAGTTCTTC. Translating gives CASSLLGGVTSEQFF.

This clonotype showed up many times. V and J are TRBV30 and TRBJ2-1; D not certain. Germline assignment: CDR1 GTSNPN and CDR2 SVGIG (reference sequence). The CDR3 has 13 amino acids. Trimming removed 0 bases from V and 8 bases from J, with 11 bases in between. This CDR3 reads CAWSVQQADEQFF. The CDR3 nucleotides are TGTGCCTGGAGTGTACAGCAGGCTGATGAGCAGTTCTTC.